This T cell receptor beta chain is drawn from a study of human T cells and chemical hapten exposure. Whole-study context: Enrolled patients were predominantly female and had alopecia areata, totalis or universalis.

In germline, CDR1 is LGHNA, CDR2 YSLEER. V was trimmed by 4 bases and J by 2 bases, leaving 15 bases between them. The CDR3 runs 15 residues. Study observations and caveats: TCRs at high frequency, those above 1 in 1000, did not change with DPC sensitization.

In the authors' methods: A per-sample median of roughly 100,000 TCRs was observed, with a range of about 23,224 to 700,000. Via MiXCR, TCRdb re-called the RACE reads, giving one row per CDR3 protein. The V and J calls reflect TCRdb's pipeline rather than the authors' work. The repertoire consists of under 450,000 distinct CDR3 sequences, with roughly 5% occurring once and the leading ten covering 2% to 2.5%. The time point: patch test 1, 2 weeks after DPC sensitization. Treatment reported: therapeutic diphenylcyclopropenone sensitization with weekly scalp DPC. Unfractionated whole blood was the source of the extracted total RNA. This clonotype appeared a few times. Its antigen is unknown.

Sequenced material: whole blood, taken in connection with sensitization to the hapten diphenylcyclopropenone (DPC). The J gene is TRBJ2-7, the V gene TRBV4-3, with TRBD1 as a possible D gene (6 bases). The sequence was collected from a woman aged 45-60 years with alopecia areata. Some clones in this sample may be carry-over from other donors' samples. The CDR3 reads CASSRSRGNTYEQYF. The CDR3, as DNA: TGCGCCAGCAGCCGAAGCAGGGGAAATACCTACGAGCAGTACTTC.